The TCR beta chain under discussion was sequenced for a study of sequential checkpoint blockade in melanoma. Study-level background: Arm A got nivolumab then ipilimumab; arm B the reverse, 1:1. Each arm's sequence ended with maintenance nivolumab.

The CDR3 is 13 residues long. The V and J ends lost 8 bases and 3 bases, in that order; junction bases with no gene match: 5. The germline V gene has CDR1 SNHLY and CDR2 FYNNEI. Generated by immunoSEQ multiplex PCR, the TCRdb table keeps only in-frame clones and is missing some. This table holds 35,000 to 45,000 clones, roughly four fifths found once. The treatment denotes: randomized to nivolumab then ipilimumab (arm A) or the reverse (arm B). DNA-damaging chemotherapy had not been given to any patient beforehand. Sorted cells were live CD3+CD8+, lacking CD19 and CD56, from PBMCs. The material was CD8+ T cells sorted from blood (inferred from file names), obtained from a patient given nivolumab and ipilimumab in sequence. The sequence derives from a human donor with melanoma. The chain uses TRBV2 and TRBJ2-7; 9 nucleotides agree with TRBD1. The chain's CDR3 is CASEGTGIYEQYF. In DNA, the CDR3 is TGTGCCAGCGAGGGGACAGGGATCTACGAGCAGTACTTC.